The source of this T cell receptor beta chain is a study of CD8 T cells in Susac syndrome. Whole-study results and caveats: In its TCR sequencing and HLA analysis, the study acknowledged that the number of individuals was relatively small.

For this clonotype: The target antigen is unknown.

Reverse transcription of 0.5 to 1 ug RNA was performed with random hexamers. A multiplex approach, immunoSEQ multiplex PCR, amplified TCR beta CDR3 across 54 Vbeta and 13 Jbeta. TCRdb re-called the immunoSEQ multiplex PCR reads with MiXCR, one entry per CDR3 protein. Seen here are 120,000 or so distinct CDR3 sequences, about 95% observed once, and the top ten hold 0.09% to 0.15%. J was trimmed by 0 bases and V by 4 bases; bases with no gene match: 5. Germline loops: CDR1 DFQATT, CDR2 SNEGSKA (reference sequence). The CDR3 covers 17 residues. Purification of the CD8+ and CD4+ T cells relied on negative isolation, and TEMRA cells underwent FACS enrichment.

The rearrangement joins TRBV20-1 to TRBJ2-1; TRBD2 matches at 14 bases. The specimen was CD4+ T cells from PBMCs. This clonotype was sampled from a human donor in good health. The CDR3 coding sequence is TGCAGTGCTACGGGACTAGCGGGAGCCGGCTCCTACAATGAGCAGTTCTTC. This gives the protein CSATGLAGAGSYNEQFF.